This TCR beta chain was captured by sequencing in a study of T-cell memory formation after mild COVID-19. Study summary: Largely donor-specific TCR clusters were found.

Germline lookup yields CDR1 SEHNR and CDR2 FQNEAQ (reference sequence). There are 13 residues in the CDR3. J was trimmed by 4 bases and V by 4 bases; bases with no gene match: 1. TCRdb ran MiXCR on the 5' RACE reads and lists one entry per CDR3 protein. Of roughly 600,000 distinct CDR3 sequences listed, more than 15% are singletons. The V and J genes are TRBV7-9 and TRBJ1-3; 7 bases fit TRBD1. This clonotype originated in an adult woman who had mild COVID-19 (a few samples of this study predate the infection). Cell type and time point are not known. Sequencing was done on a sample of PBMCs or a T cell subset sorted from them (not recorded which). CDR3: CASSSRGGNTIYF. As DNA, the CDR3 is TGTGCCAGCAGCTCCAGGGGGGGAAACACCATATATTTT. The complete variable domain, with remaining parts taken from reference TRBV7-9 and TRBJ1-3, reads DTGVSQNPRHKITKRGQNVTFRCDPISEHNRLYWYRQTLGQGPEFLTYFQNEAQLEKSRLLSDRFSAERPKGSFSTLEIQRTEQGDSAMYLCASSSRGGNTIYFGEGSWLTVV.